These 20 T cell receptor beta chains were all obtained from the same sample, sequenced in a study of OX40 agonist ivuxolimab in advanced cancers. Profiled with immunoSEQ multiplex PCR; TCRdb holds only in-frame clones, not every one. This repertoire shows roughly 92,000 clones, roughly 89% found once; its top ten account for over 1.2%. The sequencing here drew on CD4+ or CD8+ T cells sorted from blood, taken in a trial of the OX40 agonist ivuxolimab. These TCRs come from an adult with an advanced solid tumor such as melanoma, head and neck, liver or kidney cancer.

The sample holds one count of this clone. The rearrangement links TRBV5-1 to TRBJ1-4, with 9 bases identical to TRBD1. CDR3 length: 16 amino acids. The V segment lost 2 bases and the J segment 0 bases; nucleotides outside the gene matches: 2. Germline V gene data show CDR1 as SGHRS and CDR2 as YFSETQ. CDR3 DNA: TGCGCCAGCAGCTTCGGGACAGGGACAACTAATGAAAAACTGTTTTTT. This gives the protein CASSFGTGTTNEKLFF.

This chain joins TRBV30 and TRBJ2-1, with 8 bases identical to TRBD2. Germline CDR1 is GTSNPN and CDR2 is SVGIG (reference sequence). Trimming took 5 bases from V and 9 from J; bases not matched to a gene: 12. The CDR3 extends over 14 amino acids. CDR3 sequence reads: CAWLSGGTPSEQFF. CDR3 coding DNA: TGTGCCTGGTTGAGCGGGGGAACCCCTAGTGAGCAGTTCTTC.

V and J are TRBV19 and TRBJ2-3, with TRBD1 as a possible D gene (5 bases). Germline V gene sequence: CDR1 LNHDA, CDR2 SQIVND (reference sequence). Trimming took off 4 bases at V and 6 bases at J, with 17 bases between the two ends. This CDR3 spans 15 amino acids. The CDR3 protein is CASSNRPESGDTQYF. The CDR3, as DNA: TGTGCCAGTAGTAACAGGCCCGAATCCGGCGATACGCAGTATTTT.

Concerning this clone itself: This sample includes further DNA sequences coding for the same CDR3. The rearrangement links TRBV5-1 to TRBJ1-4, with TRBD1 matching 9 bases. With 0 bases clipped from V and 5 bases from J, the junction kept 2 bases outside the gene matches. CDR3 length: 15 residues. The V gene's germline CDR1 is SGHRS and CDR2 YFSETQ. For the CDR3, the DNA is TGCGCCAGCAGCTTGGCCGGACAGGGGAATGAAAAACTGTTTTTT. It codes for CASSLAGQGNEKLFF.

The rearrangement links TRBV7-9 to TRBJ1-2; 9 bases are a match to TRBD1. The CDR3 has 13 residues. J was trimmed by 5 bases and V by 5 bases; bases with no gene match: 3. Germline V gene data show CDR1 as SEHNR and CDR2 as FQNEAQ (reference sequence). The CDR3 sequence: CASSTGTGYGYTF. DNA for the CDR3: TGTGCCAGCAGCACGGGGACAGGGTATGGCTACACCTTC.

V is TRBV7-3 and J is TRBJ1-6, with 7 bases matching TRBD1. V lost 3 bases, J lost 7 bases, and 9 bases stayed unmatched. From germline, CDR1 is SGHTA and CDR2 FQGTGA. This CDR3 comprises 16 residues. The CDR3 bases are TGTGCCAGCAGCTTGCCAGGGACAGAGACAAATTCACCCCTCCACTTT. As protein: CASSLPGTETNSPLHF.

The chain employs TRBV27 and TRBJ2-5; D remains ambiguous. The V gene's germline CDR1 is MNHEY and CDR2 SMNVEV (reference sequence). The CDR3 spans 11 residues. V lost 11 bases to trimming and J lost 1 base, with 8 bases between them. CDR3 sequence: CAAGRQETQYF. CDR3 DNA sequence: TGTGCCGCTGGCCGCCAAGAGACCCAGTACTTC.

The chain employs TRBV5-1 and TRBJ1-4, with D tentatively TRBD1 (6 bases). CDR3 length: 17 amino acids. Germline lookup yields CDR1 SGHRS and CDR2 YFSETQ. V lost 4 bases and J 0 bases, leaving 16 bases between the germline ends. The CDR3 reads CASSPAGTLATNEKLFF. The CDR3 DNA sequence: TGCGCCAGCAGCCCCGCCGGGACACTTGCAACTAATGAAAAACTGTTTTTT. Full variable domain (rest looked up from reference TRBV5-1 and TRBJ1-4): KAGVTQTPRYLIKTRGQQVTLSCSPISGHRSVSWYQQTPGQGLQFLFEYFSETQRNKGNFPGRFSGRQFSNSRSEMNVSTLELGDSALYLCASSPAGTLATNEKLFFGSGTQLSVL.

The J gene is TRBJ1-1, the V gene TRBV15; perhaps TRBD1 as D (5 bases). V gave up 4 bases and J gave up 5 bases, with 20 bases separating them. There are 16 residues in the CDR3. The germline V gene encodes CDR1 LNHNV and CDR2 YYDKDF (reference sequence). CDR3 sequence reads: CATSTRRGAGITEAFF. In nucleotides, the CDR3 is TGTGCCACCAGCACCCGACGTGGGGCTGGAATTACTGAAGCTTTCTTT.

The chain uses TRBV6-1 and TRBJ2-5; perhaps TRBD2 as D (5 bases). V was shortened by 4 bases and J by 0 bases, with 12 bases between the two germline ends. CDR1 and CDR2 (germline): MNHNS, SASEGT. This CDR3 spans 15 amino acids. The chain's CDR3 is CASSVEGEDQETQYF. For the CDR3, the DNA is TGTGCCAGCAGTGTTGAGGGAGAGGACCAAGAGACCCAGTACTTC.

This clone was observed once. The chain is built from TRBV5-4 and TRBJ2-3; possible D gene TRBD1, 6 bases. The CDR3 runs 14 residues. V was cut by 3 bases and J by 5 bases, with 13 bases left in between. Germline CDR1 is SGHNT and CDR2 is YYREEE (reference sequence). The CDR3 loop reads CASSSPTGLDTQYF. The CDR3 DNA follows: TGTGCCAGCAGCTCCCCCACAGGGTTAGATACGCAGTATTTT.

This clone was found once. Written as DNA, the CDR3 is TGTGCCAGCAGTTTATCTTGGGGGGAGCAGTTCTTC. This codes for CASSLSWGEQFF. The chain uses TRBV27 and TRBJ2-1; tentatively, D is TRBD1 or TRBD2 (5 bases each). Trimming removed 0 bases at V and 10 bases at J, with 7 bases between. The germline V gene encodes CDR1 MNHEY and CDR2 SMNVEV (reference sequence). The CDR3 totals 12 residues.

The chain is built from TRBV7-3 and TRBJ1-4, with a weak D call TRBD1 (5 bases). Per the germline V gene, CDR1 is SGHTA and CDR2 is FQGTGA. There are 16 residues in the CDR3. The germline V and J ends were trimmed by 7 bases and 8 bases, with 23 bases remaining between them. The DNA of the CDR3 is TGTGCCAGCACCTTCTTTTTGCCGACCAGGGAGGAAAAACTGTTTTTT. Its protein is CASTFFLPTREEKLFF.

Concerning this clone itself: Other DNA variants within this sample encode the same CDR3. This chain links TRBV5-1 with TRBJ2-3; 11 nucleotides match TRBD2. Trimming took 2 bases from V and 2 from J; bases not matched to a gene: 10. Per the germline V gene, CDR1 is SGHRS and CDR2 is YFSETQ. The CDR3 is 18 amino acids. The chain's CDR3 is CASSLRLAGGVNTDTQYF. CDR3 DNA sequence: TGCGCCAGCAGCTTACGGCTAGCGGGAGGTGTGAACACAGATACGCAGTATTTT. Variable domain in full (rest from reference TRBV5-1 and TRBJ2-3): KAGVTQTPRYLIKTRGQQVTLSCSPISGHRSVSWYQQTPGQGLQFLFEYFSETQRNKGNFPGRFSGRQFSNSRSEMNVSTLELGDSALYLCASSLRLAGGVNTDTQYFGPGTRLTVL.

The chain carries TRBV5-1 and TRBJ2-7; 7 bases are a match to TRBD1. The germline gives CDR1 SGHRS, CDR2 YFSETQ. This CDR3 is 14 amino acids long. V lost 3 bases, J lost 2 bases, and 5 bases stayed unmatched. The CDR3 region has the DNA TGCGCCAGCAGCTCTACAGGGGCAACCTACGAGCAGTACTTC. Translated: CASSSTGATYEQYF. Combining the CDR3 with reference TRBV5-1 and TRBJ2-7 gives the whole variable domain KAGVTQTPRYLIKTRGQQVTLSCSPISGHRSVSWYQQTPGQGLQFLFEYFSETQRNKGNFPGRFSGRQFSNSRSEMNVSTLELGDSALYLCASSSTGATYEQYFGPGTRLTVT.

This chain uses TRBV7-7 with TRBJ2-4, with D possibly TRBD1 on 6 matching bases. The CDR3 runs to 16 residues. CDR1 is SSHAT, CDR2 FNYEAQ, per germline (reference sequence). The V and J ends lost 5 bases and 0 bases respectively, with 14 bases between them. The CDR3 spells CASSPGVGAAKNIQYF. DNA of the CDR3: TGTGCCAGCAGCCCCGGGGTGGGGGCAGCCAAAAACATTCAGTACTTC. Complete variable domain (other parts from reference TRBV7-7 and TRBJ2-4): GAGVSQSPRYKVTKRGQDVTLRCDPISSHATLYWYQQALGQGPEFLTYFNYEAQPDKSGLPSDRFSAERPEGSISTLTIQRTEQRDSAMYRCASSPGVGAAKNIQYFGAGTRLSVL.

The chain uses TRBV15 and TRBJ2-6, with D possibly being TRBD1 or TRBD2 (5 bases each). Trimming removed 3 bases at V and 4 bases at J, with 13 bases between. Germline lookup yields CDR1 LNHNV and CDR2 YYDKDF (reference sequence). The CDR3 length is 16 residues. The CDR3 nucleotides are TGTGCCACCAGCAGTTCTGGGGGAAGGGGGGCCAACGTCCTGACTTTC. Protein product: CATSSSGGRGANVLTF. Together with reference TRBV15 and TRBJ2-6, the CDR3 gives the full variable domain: DAMVIQNPRYQVTQFGKPVTLSCSQTLNHNVMYWYQQKSSQAPKLLFHYYDKDFNNEADTPDNFQSRRPNTSFCFLDIRSPGLGDTAMYLCATSSSGGRGANVLTFGAGSRLTVL.

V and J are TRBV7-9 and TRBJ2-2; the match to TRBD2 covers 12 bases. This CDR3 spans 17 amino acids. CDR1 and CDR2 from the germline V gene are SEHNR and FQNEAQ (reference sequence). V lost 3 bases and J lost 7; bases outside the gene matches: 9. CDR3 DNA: TGTGCCAGCAGCTTTCCTAGCGGGAGGGCCTCGGACGGGGAGCTGTTTTTT. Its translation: CASSFPSGRASDGELFF.

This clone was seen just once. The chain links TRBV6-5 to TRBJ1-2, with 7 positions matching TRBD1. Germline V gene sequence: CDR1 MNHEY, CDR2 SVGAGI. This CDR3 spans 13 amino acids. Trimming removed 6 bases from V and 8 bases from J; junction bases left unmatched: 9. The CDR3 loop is CASRSTGVRGYTF. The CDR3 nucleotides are TGTGCCAGCAGATCAACAGGGGTGCGGGGCTACACCTTC.

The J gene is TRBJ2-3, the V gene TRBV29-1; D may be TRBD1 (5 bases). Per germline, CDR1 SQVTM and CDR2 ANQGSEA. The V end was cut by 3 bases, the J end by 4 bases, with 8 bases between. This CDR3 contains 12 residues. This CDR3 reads CSVDRGPDTQYF. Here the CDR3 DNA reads TGCAGCGTTGATAGGGGTCCAGATACGCAGTATTTT.